The 18 T cell receptor beta chains in this list originate from one sample, sequenced in a study of CD8 T cell repertoires and HIV-1 epitope variants. Profiling relied on immunoSEQ multiplex PCR, and the TCRdb table lists in-frame clones only, not all of them. Of tens of thousands of clones in the sample, roughly 81% were seen once. Sequencing was performed on uncultured baseline CD8+ T cells from peripheral blood mononuclear cells (PBMCs). These receptors were obtained from a male donor with HIV.

The chain has TRBV19 and TRBJ2-3; D gene ambiguous. The germline V gene has CDR1 LNHDA and CDR2 SQIVND (reference sequence). V was trimmed by 6 bases and J by 5 bases, leaving 15 bases between them. CDR3 length: 14 residues. CDR3 in DNA: TGTGCCAGTAGGGAAGTTGGGTCGGGAGATACGCAGTATTTT. Translating gives CASREVGSGDTQYF.

In its sample, this clone was seen a few times. The rearrangement links TRBV9 to TRBJ2-7; 9 positions match TRBD1. Germline V CDR1 and CDR2: SGDLS, YYNGEE. V dropped 0 bases and J dropped 4; count of bases not matched to a gene: 5. CDR3 size: 15 residues. CDR3 DNA: TGTGCCAGCAGCGTAGGACCCGACAGGGGGTACGAGCAGTACTTC. Its translation is CASSVGPDRGYEQYF.

This chain connects TRBV27 to TRBJ2-1; possibly TRBD2 for D (6 bases). V dropped 6 bases and J dropped 9 bases, with 18 bases sitting between them. The CDR3 totals 14 residues. Germline CDR1 is MNHEY and CDR2 is SMNVEV (reference sequence). DNA of the CDR3: TGTGCCAGCAGGGCACTAGCAGACCTTGTTGAGCAGTTCTTC. Translated: CASRALADLVEQFF.

The DNA for the CDR3 is TGTGCCAGCATCATCCTAGCGGGAGGAAGGGAGACCCAGTACTTC. Protein: CASIILAGGRETQYF. The genes are TRBV21-1 and TRBJ2-5; no check of the table's D call, TRBD2, against the DNA was made. TRBV21-1 is listed as a pseudogene. This CDR3 is built from 15 residues.

This clone is judged medium-sized. The chain employs TRBV6-1 and TRBJ2-2; tentatively, D is TRBD1 (5 bases). Trimming removed 0 bases at V and 1 base at J, with 6 bases between. There are 15 residues in the CDR3. CDR1 MNHNS and CDR2 SASEGT come from the germline V gene. In DNA, the CDR3 is TGTGCCAGCAGTGAAGCAGGGGAGAACACCGGGGAGCTGTTTTTT. It is translated as CASSEAGENTGELFF.

This clone has a single count. The chain is built from TRBV7-2 and TRBJ1-1; D ambiguous. The CDR3 loop spans 15 amino acids. Germline CDR1 reads SGHTA; CDR2 reads FQGNSA. V dropped 3 bases and J dropped 1 base, with 12 bases sitting between them. This CDR3 reads CASSFRSSGNTEAFF. The CDR3 DNA reads TGTGCCAGCAGCTTTCGATCTTCTGGGAACACTGAAGCTTTCTTT.

The chain joins TRBV5-1 to TRBJ2-3; TRBD2 matches at 11 bases. Germline V gene data show CDR1 as SGHRS and CDR2 as YFSETQ. V dropped 5 bases and J dropped 3; count of bases not matched to a gene: 5. This CDR3 has 15 residues. CDR3 residues: CASRLAGGPTDTQYF. The CDR3 DNA reads TGCGCCAGCAGGTTAGCGGGGGGGCCAACAGATACGCAGTATTTT.

The V call is TRBV29-1, the J call TRBJ2-1; unclear D gene. The CDR3 totals 14 residues. The ends were cut back, 0 bases at V and 1 base at J, with 7 bases in the middle. In germline, CDR1 is SQVTM, CDR2 ANQGSEA. CDR3 nucleotide sequence: TGCAGCGTTGAAGACACAGAATCCTACAATGAGCAGTTCTTC. Residues: CSVEDTESYNEQFF.

The chain uses TRBV7-9 and TRBJ2-7, with 8 bases that match TRBD1. CDR3 length: 13 residues. Germline V gene lookup returns CDR1 SEHNR and CDR2 FQNEAQ (reference sequence). V lost 1 base, J lost 7 bases, and 3 bases stayed unmatched. The CDR3 sequence: CASSLGTGQEQYF. The DNA for the CDR3 is TGTGCCAGCAGCTTAGGGACAGGGCAAGAGCAGTACTTC.

J is TRBJ2-7 and V is TRBV21-1. TRBV21-1 is shown as a pseudogene. The CDR3 runs 15 residues. CDR3 loop: CASSKRGESSYEQYF. For the CDR3, the DNA is TGTGCCAGCAGCAAAAGGGGAGAAAGCTCCTACGAGCAGTACTTC.

J is TRBJ1-3 and V is TRBV6-1; D is unclear. Trimming took 6 bases from V and 1 from J, leaving 7 bases between them. Per the germline V gene, CDR1 is MNHNS and CDR2 is SASEGT. The CDR3 is 13 amino acids. The CDR3 DNA follows: TGTGCCAGCAGATTAAGTTCTGGAAACACCATATATTTT. It encodes CASRLSSGNTIYF.

This sequence joins TRBV28 and TRBJ2-7; no reliable D call. Per the germline V gene, CDR1 is MDHEN and CDR2 is SYDVKM. The CDR3 has 11 amino acids. Trimming took 5 bases from V and 7 from J, leaving 9 bases between them. CDR3 sequence (DNA): TGTGCCAGCAGTCTCTCCCAAGAGCAGTACTTC. It is translated as CASSLSQEQYF. The full variable domain, with the rest looked up from reference TRBV28 and TRBJ2-7, is DVKVTQSSRYLVKRTGEKVFLECVQDMDHENMFWYRQDPGLGLRLIYFSYDVKMKEKGDIPEGYSVSREKKERFSLILESASTNQTSMYLCASSLSQEQYFGPGTRLTVT.

The chain links TRBV4-1 to TRBJ2-7, with TRBD2 matching over 7 bases. With V trimmed by 4 bases and J by 5 bases, 8 bases remained unmatched. The CDR3 has 14 residues. Germline values: CDR1 MGHRA, CDR2 YSYEKL. The CDR3 loop is CASSLRESGDEQYF. In nucleotides, the CDR3 is TGCGCCAGCAGCCTGCGGGAGTCTGGGGACGAGCAGTACTTC.

CDR3 region: CASSPRLAGGNEQFF. For the CDR3, the DNA is TGTGCCAGCAGTCCTAGACTAGCGGGAGGCAATGAGCAGTTCTTC. The V gene is TRBV28, the J gene TRBJ2-1; 13 nucleotides line up with TRBD2. Germline CDR1 reads MDHEN; CDR2 reads SYDVKM. The ends lost 5 bases at V and 6 bases at J; junction bases unmatched: 4. This CDR3 spans 15 amino acids.

This rearrangement joins TRBV7-7 to TRBJ2-2; D is possibly TRBD1 or TRBD2 (5 bases each). Germline CDR1 reads SSHAT; CDR2 reads FNYEAQ (reference sequence). V was clipped by 3 bases and J by 1 base, with 9 bases between them. There are 15 residues in the CDR3. The CDR3 reads CASSFGTENTGELFF. The CDR3, as DNA: TGTGCCAGCAGCTTTGGGACGGAGAACACCGGGGAGCTGTTTTTT.

V gene TRBV19 combines with J gene TRBJ2-3, with D possibly TRBD2 on 6 matching bases. Trimming stripped 10 bases from V and 4 bases from J, with 18 bases between. The germline V gene has CDR1 LNHDA and CDR2 SQIVND (reference sequence). The CDR3 runs 14 residues. The CDR3 DNA sequence: TGTGCCACTGGAGGAGGGGTAAGGGCAGATACGCAGTATTTT. The encoded protein is CATGGGVRADTQYF.

The gene calls are TRBV11-2 and TRBJ2-7, with a weak D call TRBD1 (5 bases). V shed 5 bases and J shed 0 bases, with 17 bases lying between them. From germline, CDR1 is SGHAT and CDR2 FQNNGV. The CDR3 runs to 16 residues. CDR3 in DNA: TGTGCCAGCAGCCCCGTTAGGGGCGTCCACTCCTACGAGCAGTACTTC. It is translated as CASSPVRGVHSYEQYF.

The rearrangement links TRBV14 to TRBJ1-2; no clear D. The CDR3 is 12 amino acids. Germline V lookup: CDR1 SGHDN, CDR2 FVKESK. V gave up 1 base and J gave up 7 bases, with 7 bases separating them. The CDR3 region is CASSQGIAGYTF. The DNA of the CDR3 is TGTGCCAGCAGCCAAGGGATAGCTGGCTACACCTTC.